These 11 T cell receptor beta chains share one sample of origin, sequenced in a study of blood T cell repertoires in COVID-19. Assay used: immunoSEQ multiplex PCR; TCRdb lists only in-frame clones, some missing. The sample holds approximately 93,000 clones, 70% to 90% seen once. The material sequenced was peripheral blood. Source of these receptors: a man in his fifties or sixties with acute or convalescent COVID-19.

The chain is built from TRBV5-6 and TRBJ2-7; tentatively, D is TRBD1 (7 bases). The CDR3 has 15 amino acids. With 0 bases removed from V and 6 bases from J, the gap between germline ends came to 16 bases. CDR1 SGHDT and CDR2 YYEEEE come from the germline V gene. This chain's CDR3 is CASSLDGQGGSEQYF. CDR3 DNA sequence: TGTGCCAGCAGCTTGGATGGTCAGGGGGGTTCCGAGCAGTACTTC.

The chain combines TRBV29-1 with TRBJ2-3; 8 bases match TRBD2. CDR3 length: 15 amino acids. V trimming: 6 bases; J trimming: 4 bases; junction bases outside the gene matches: 12. In germline, CDR1 is SQVTM, CDR2 ANQGSEA. The CDR3 loop is CSVPAGAPTADTQYF. The CDR3 DNA is TGCAGCGTACCAGCGGGGGCTCCAACCGCAGATACGCAGTATTTT.

The chain uses TRBV5-4 and TRBJ2-2; TRBD1 aligns across 11 bases. V lost 0 bases and J lost 6; bases outside the gene matches: 4. This CDR3 spans 16 amino acids. Germline lookup yields CDR1 SGHNT and CDR2 YYREEE (reference sequence). The CDR3, as DNA: TGTGCCAGCAGCTTGGGCGGGACAGGGGGTCCCGGGGAGCTGTTTTTT. It specifies CASSLGGTGGPGELFF.

V gene TRBV19 combines with J gene TRBJ1-1; TRBD1 might be the D (6 bases). This CDR3 contains 14 residues. The V gene lost 8 bases and the J gene lost 0 bases, with 13 bases spanning the gap. CDR1 is LNHDA, CDR2 SQIVND, per germline (reference sequence). CDR3 sequence reads: CASGSTGLNTEAFF. The CDR3 nucleotides read TGTGCCAGTGGCTCGACAGGATTGAACACTGAAGCTTTCTTT.

V and J are TRBV7-9 and TRBJ2-1, with TRBD1 matching over 7 bases. The trim removed 1 base at V and 10 bases at J, leaving 10 bases unmatched. The CDR3 is 15 amino acids. Germline CDR1 reads SEHNR; CDR2 reads FQNEAQ (reference sequence). For the CDR3, the DNA is TGTGCCAGCAGCTTAGAAGGGGGCGCGCATAGAGAGCAGTTCTTC. Amino acids: CASSLEGGAHREQFF.

J is TRBJ2-7 and V is TRBV10-1; TRBD1 matches 7 bases. The CDR3 loop spans 16 amino acids. With 0 bases clipped from V and 3 bases from J, the junction kept 8 bases outside the gene matches. Germline V lookup: CDR1 WNHNN, CDR2 SYGVQD (reference sequence). This CDR3 is CASSESRDRVSYEQYF. For the CDR3, the DNA is TGCGCCAGCAGTGAGTCACGGGACAGAGTGAGCTACGAGCAGTACTTC.

The chain joins TRBV27 to TRBJ1-6; 8 positions agree with TRBD1. V was clipped by 10 bases and J by 9 bases; unmatched bases: 8. The germline V gene encodes CDR1 MNHEY and CDR2 SMNVEV (reference sequence). The CDR3 is made up of 13 amino acids. The CDR3 nucleotides are TGTGCCACCTCAGACAGGGGTGGTTCACCCCTCCACTTT. As protein: CATSDRGGSPLHF.

This chain uses TRBV14 with TRBJ2-5, with 9 bases lining up with TRBD1. This CDR3 region has 14 residues. Trimming cost V 7 bases and J 4 bases; bases outside gene matches: 7. CDR1 is SGHDN, CDR2 FVKESK, per germline. The DNA of the CDR3 is TGTGCCAGCAACAGGGGGCTGTCCGGAGAGACCCAGTACTTC. This encodes CASNRGLSGETQYF.

This rearrangement joins TRBV6-5 to TRBJ2-7; D might be TRBD1 (6 bases). This CDR3 spans 15 amino acids. Germline V gene lookup returns CDR1 MNHEY and CDR2 SVGAGI. The V end lost 4 bases, the J end lost 4 bases, and 17 bases lay between the germline ends. The CDR3 sequence: CASSSDRDMTYEQYF. Here the CDR3 DNA reads TGTGCCAGCAGTTCCGACCGGGACATGACTTACGAGCAGTACTTC.

This chain links TRBV24-1 with TRBJ2-1; 14 bases map to TRBD2. The J segment lost 3 bases and the V segment lost 4 bases, leaving 7 bases of the junction unmatched. The CDR3 extends over 18 amino acids. CDR1 and CDR2 (germline): KGHDR, SFDVKD. DNA for the CDR3: TGTGCCACCAGTGAAACGGGACTAGCGGGAGCACACTACAATGAGCAGTTCTTC. Protein product: CATSETGLAGAHYNEQFF.

The genes are TRBV7-2 and TRBJ2-1; weak D call: TRBD2 (6 bases). This CDR3 is built from 13 residues. The V gene lost 2 bases and the J gene lost 9 bases, with 11 bases spanning the gap. Germline assignment: CDR1 SGHTA and CDR2 FQGNSA. The CDR3 DNA follows: TGTGCCAGCAGCTTACCGGGGGTGGGTGAGCAGTTCTTC. It codes for CASSLPGVGEQFF.